This T cell receptor (beta chain) comes out of a study of T cells in Graves' hyperthyroidism and ophthalmopathy. Study results and caveats: Most clonotypes expanded in thyroid above 0.001 were likewise present in blood.

The sample holds one count of this clonotype. As yet, its antigen is unknown. In germline, CDR1 is DFQATT, CDR2 SNEGSKA (reference sequence). The J segment lost 5 bases and the V segment lost 6 bases, leaving 13 bases of the junction unmatched. The CDR3 has 14 residues. TCR beta CDR3 regions were amplified from RNA. First-round RT-PCR of the TCR CDR3 relied on the HTBI primer set. One entry per CDR3 protein, called by TCRdb with MiXCR from the multiplex PCR reads. The table includes over 700,000 distinct CDR3 sequences, over 35% detected once. The chain employs TRBV20-1 and TRBJ2-7, with TRBD2 matching over 7 bases. The material sequenced was blood. The sequence derives from a woman aged 40-49 years with Graves' hyperthyroidism. The CDR3 here is CSAPRGGSGHEQYF. CDR3 DNA sequence: TGCAGTGCCCCCCGGGGCGGGAGTGGACACGAGCAGTACTTC.